One TCR beta chain is described in this entry. Its cognate antigen is unknown. This record comes from a study of shared clonotypes between healthy human individuals. Findings of the study overall: The authors expected sequencing depth to affect clonotype sharing among donors.

V gave up 2 bases and J gave up 0 bases, with 14 bases separating them. The V gene's germline CDR1 is ENHRY and CDR2 SYGVKD. The CDR3 runs 17 residues. Several immunoSEQ 96-well plates shared each subset's DNA, each plate a replicate. The repertoire was sequenced with immunoSEQ multiplex PCR; TCRdb's copy has only in-frame clones and lacks some. This sample has about half a million clones, with 77% found just once. The study drew its donors from healthy HIV-negative adults without recent acute infections or vaccinations. The chain joins TRBV10-3 to TRBJ2-1, with D maybe TRBD1 (5 bases). The sample consisted of PBMCs. This clonotype originated in a woman in her forties in good health. Some clones in this sample may be carry-over from other donors' samples. CDR3 nucleotides: TGTGCCATCAGTGAGCCCACAGGCGGAAACTCCTACAATGAGCAGTTCTTC. Translation gives CAISEPTGGNSYNEQFF.